These T cell receptor beta chains were read from a single sample in a study of OX40 agonist ivuxolimab in advanced cancers. Sequencing was performed with immunoSEQ multiplex PCR; in TCRdb, only in-frame clones are kept and a portion is missing. The data contain some 16,000 clones, about 81% of them singletons. The sequencing used CD4+ or CD8+ T cells sorted from blood, collected in a trial of the OX40 agonist ivuxolimab. The receptors originated from an adult with an advanced solid tumor such as melanoma, head and neck, liver or kidney cancer. The conserved cysteine and the conserved F or W are not part of the CDR3 here.

>TRBV6-4
ASSDSQGTDTQY
>TRBV7-3
ASSLEAMNEQF
>TRBV4-3
ASSQTDWGADEKLF
>TRBV28
ASSFAGVGLNTEAF
>TRBV11-3
ASRTTGQGAYEQY
>TRBV28
ASSTGSSNQPQH
>TRBV19
ASSTQGRSYSGANVLT
>TRBV6-1
AGHPEQGEPQH
>TRBV2
ASRETGTYEQY
>TRBV15
ATSRVDEELF
>TRBV2
ASSEVAGGVNIQY
>TRBV15
ATSTSGPHQPQH
>TRBV7-3
ASSLSRGSGTGELF
>TRBV4-1
ASSQGRANTEAF
>TRBV5-8
ASSAIAGPYEQY